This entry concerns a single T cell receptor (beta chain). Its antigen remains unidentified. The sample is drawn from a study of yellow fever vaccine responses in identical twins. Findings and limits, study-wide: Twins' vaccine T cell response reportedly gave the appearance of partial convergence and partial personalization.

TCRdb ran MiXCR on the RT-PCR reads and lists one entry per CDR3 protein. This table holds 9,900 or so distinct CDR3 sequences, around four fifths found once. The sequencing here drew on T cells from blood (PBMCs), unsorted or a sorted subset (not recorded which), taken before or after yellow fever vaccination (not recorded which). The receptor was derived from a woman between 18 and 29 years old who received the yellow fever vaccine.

CDR3 coding DNA: TGCGCCAGCAGTGAGTCGCCCCAGGGATTTGGCTACACCTTC. Encoded protein: CASSESPQGFGYTF. The chain couples TRBV10-1 to TRBJ1-2, with a weak D call TRBD1 (5 bases). Trimming stripped 0 bases from V and 7 bases from J, with 12 bases between. CDR1 is WNHNN and CDR2 is SYGVQD in the germline V gene (reference sequence). CDR3 size: 14 residues.